The TCR beta chain under discussion was sequenced for a study of PD-1 blockade in classical Hodgkin lymphoma. Study in general: On a schedule of every 2 weeks, patients received nivolumab 3 mg/kg intravenously.

Here immunoSEQ multiplex PCR was the method, and the copy in TCRdb shows in-frame clones only, minus some. The table has 15,000 to 20,000 clones, 80% seen once. This clone has only one observation. Its antigen remains unidentified. General study findings and limits: As was reported, newly diagnosed patients showed lower baseline TCR diversity than healthy donors did. Prior to therapy, complete responders displayed diversity much like that of newly diagnosed patients. CD4+ TCR diversity rose significantly by C4D1, and CD8+ TCR diversity did not.

As for time point: cycle 4 day 1 (C4D1), after more than five weeks of nivolumab. All trial patients relapsed after autologous stem cell transplantation. The CDR3 is 14 amino acids. Germline V gives CDR1 KGHSH, CDR2 LQKENI. V dropped 5 bases and J dropped 2; count of bases not matched to a gene: 5. This rearrangement joins TRBV18 to TRBJ2-5, with 7 bases matching TRBD1. This clonotype originated in a human donor with classical Hodgkin lymphoma. The sample here was peripheral blood mononuclear cells (PBMCs), taken before the fourth cycle of nivolumab. The CDR3 loop is CASSANRGQETQYF. DNA for the CDR3: TGTGCCAGCTCAGCCAACAGGGGTCAAGAGACCCAGTACTTC.